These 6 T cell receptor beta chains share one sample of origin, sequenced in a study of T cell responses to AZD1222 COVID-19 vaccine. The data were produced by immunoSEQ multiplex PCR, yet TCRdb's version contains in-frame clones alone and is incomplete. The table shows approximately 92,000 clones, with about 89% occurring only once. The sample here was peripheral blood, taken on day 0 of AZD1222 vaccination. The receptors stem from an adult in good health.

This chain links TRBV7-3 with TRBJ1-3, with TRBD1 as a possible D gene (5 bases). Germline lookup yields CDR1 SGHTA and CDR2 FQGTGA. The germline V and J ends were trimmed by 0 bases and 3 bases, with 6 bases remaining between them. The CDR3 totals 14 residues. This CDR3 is CASSLTGGGNTIYF. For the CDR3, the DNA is TGTGCCAGCAGCTTAACGGGGGGTGGAAACACCATATATTTT. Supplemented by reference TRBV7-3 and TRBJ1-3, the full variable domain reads GAGVSQTPSNKVTEKGKYVELRCDPISGHTALYWYRQSLGQGPEFLIYFQGTGAADDSGLPNDRFFAVRPEGSVSTLKIQRTERGDSAVYLCASSLTGGGNTIYFGEGSWLTVV.

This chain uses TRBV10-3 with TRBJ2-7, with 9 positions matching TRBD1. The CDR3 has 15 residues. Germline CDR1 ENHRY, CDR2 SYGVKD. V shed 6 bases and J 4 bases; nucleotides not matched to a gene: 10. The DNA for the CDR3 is TGTGCCATCAGAGACGGACAGGGGCGCCGGTACGAGCAGTACTTC. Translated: CAIRDGQGRRYEQYF.

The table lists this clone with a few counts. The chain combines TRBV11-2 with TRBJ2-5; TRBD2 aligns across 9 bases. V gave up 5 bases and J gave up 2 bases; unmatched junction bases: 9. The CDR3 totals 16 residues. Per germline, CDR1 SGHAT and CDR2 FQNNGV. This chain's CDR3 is CASSRGVTSGQETQYF. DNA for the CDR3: TGTGCCAGCAGCAGGGGGGTGACTAGCGGACAAGAGACCCAGTACTTC.

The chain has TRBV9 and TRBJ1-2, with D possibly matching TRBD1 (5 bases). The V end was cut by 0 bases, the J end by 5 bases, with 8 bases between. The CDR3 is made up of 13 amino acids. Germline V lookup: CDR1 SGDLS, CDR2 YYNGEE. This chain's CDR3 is CASSVGGGYGYTF. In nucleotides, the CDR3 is TGTGCCAGCAGCGTAGGCGGGGGTTATGGCTACACCTTC.

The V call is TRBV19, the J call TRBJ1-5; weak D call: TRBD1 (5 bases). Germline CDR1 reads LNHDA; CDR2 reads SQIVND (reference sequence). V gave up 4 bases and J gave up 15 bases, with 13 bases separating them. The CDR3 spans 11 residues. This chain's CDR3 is CASSTTVSRHF. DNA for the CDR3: TGTGCCAGTAGTACGACAGTTTCAAGGCATTTT.

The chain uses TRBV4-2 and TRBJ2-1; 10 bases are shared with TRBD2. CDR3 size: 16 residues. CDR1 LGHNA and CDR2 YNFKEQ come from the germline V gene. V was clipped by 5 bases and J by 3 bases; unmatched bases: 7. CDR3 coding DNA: TGTGCCAGCAGCAAAAATAGCGGGAGGATCTACAATGAGCAGTTCTTC. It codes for CASSKNSGRIYNEQFF.